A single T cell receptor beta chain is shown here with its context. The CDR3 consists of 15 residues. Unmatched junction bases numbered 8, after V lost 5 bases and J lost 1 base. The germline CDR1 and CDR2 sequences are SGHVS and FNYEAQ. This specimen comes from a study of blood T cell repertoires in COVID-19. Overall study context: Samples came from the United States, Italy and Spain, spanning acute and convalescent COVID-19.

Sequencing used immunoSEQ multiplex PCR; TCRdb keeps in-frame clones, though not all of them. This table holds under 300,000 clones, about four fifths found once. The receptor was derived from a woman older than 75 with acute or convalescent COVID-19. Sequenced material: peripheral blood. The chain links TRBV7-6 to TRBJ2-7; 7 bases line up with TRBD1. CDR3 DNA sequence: TGTGCCAGCAGCCCTAGTTGGGACAGATCCTACGAGCAGTACTTC. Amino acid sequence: CASSPSWDRSYEQYF.